The 25 T cell receptor beta chains below were found in one sample sequenced in a study of post-analysis software for immune sequencing data. Notes on the study in general: There were about 5 TRBV segments more frequent in patients than controls, and TRBV5-6, TRBV5-1 and TRBV20-1 were among them.

Their antigens remain unidentified. TCR beta cDNA libraries had unique molecular identifiers. TCRdb reprocessed the PCR reads with MiXCR, giving one entry per CDR3 protein. The sample contains some 500,000 distinct CDR3 sequences, over 35% of which appear only once. The sequenced sample consisted of blood. These receptor sequences come from a girl aged 10-17 years with multiple sclerosis.

In its sample, this clonotype was seen a few times. The V gene is TRBV29-1, the J gene TRBJ1-1; unclear D gene. V gave up 4 bases and J gave up 5 bases, with 8 bases separating them. Per the germline V gene, CDR1 is SQVTM and CDR2 is ANQGSEA. The CDR3 length is 11 residues. The CDR3 here is CSVVRDTEAFF. The CDR3 nucleotides read TGCAGCGTTGTGAGGGATACTGAAGCTTTCTTT.

The chain combines TRBV18 with TRBJ2-7; maybe TRBD1 (6 bases). This CDR3 region has 16 residues. The V gene's germline CDR1 is KGHSH and CDR2 LQKENI. V was trimmed by 0 bases and J by 5 bases, leaving 17 bases between them. Here the CDR3 reads CASSPPPPGAGNEQYF. The CDR3 coding sequence is TGTGCCAGCTCACCACCCCCCCCAGGGGCCGGGAACGAGCAGTACTTC. Full variable domain (remainder filled in from reference TRBV18 and TRBJ2-7): NAGVMQNPRHLVRRRGQEARLRCSPMKGHSHVYWYRQLPEEGLKFMVYLQKENIIDESGMPKERFSAEFPKEGPSILRIQQVVRGDSAAYFCASSPPPPGAGNEQYFGPGTRLTVT.

This clonotype came up a few times. J is TRBJ2-7 and V is TRBV20-1; no clear D gene. V lost 0 bases, J lost 5 bases, and 20 bases lay in between. This CDR3 region has 16 residues. Germline loops: CDR1 DFQATT, CDR2 SNEGSKA (reference sequence). Here the CDR3 reads CSARDRDRSHLDEQYF. CDR3 nucleotide sequence: TGCAGTGCTAGAGATAGGGATAGAAGTCATCTTGACGAGCAGTACTTC.

This clonotype was seen only a few times. This sequence joins TRBV5-1 and TRBJ2-1; 13 bases map to TRBD2. CDR1 is SGHRS and CDR2 is YFSETQ in the germline V gene. V was clipped by 4 bases and J by 6 bases; unmatched bases: 4. The CDR3 contains 15 residues. CDR3 coding DNA: TGCGCCAGCAGCGGGGGACTAGCGGGAATCAATGAGCAGTTCTTC. This sequence encodes CASSGGLAGINEQFF.

The gene calls are TRBV12-3 or TRBV12-4 and TRBJ2-5; D unclear. Trimming removed 5 bases from V and 7 bases from J, with 5 bases in between. The CDR3 consists of 10 residues. CDR3 in DNA: TGTGCCAGCAGTAACGGGACCCAGTACTTC. Encoded protein: CASSNGTQYF.

The CDR3 nucleotides read TGTGCCAGCAGCAAGGACAGGTTCCAAGGCTACACCTTC. Translation: CASSKDRFQGYTF. This rearrangement joins TRBV7-2 to TRBJ1-2, with TRBD1 matching over 7 bases. This CDR3 is built from 13 residues. Per germline, CDR1 SGHTA and CDR2 FQGNSA. V trimming: 5 bases; J trimming: 8 bases; junction bases outside the gene matches: 8. The variable domain in full, with the rest retrieved from reference TRBV7-2 and TRBJ1-2, is GAGVSQSPSNKVTEKGKDVELRCDPISGHTALYWYRQSLGQGLEFLIYFQGNSAPDKSGLPSDRFSAERTGGSVSTLTIQRTQQEDSAVYLCASSKDRFQGYTFGSGTRLTVV.

In its sample, this clonotype was seen a few times. This chain links TRBV20-1 with TRBJ2-1; 7 bases are shared with TRBD2. The CDR3 totals 13 residues. The germline CDR1 and CDR2 sequences are DFQATT and SNEGSKA (reference sequence). V shed 0 bases and J 7 bases; nucleotides not matched to a gene: 3. In DNA form, the CDR3 reads TGCAGTGCTAGAGAGGGCGGGAGAAATGAGCAGTTCTTC. This sequence encodes CSAREGGRNEQFF.

The chain recombines TRBV28 with TRBJ2-7, with 8 bases lining up with TRBD2. Germline-derived CDR1 and CDR2 are MDHEN and SYDVKM. The length of the CDR3 is 15 residues. Trimming took 4 bases from V and 7 from J; bases not matched to a gene: 12. The CDR3, as DNA: TGTGCCAGCAGTTCTCCACTAGCGGCGCAGCTGGAGCAGTACTTC. It specifies CASSSPLAAQLEQYF. The full variable domain, completed using reference TRBV28 and TRBJ2-7, is DVKVTQSSRYLVKRTGEKVFLECVQDMDHENMFWYRQDPGLGLRLIYFSYDVKMKEKGDIPEGYSVSREKKERFSLILESASTNQTSMYLCASSSPLAAQLEQYFGPGTRLTVT.

The chain recombines TRBV24-1 with TRBJ1-1, with D possibly TRBD1 on 6 matching bases. V was trimmed by 3 bases and J by 10 bases, leaving 20 bases between them. Germline assignment: CDR1 KGHDR and CDR2 SFDVKD. This CDR3 comprises 15 residues. CDR3 sequence (DNA): TGTGCCACCAGTGATGGGGGAGGGACAACTCTGCCAGCTTTCTTT. Its protein product is CATSDGGGTTLPAFF.

This clonotype showed up just a few times. This chain joins TRBV7-2 and TRBJ1-1; D is unclear. The germline V and J ends were trimmed by 5 bases and 1 base, with 14 bases remaining between them. Germline V gene data show CDR1 as SGHTA and CDR2 as FQGNSA. This CDR3 contains 15 residues. The CDR3 DNA sequence: TGTGCCAGCAGCCCTTATTTACTGGGGAACACTGAAGCTTTCTTT. This translates into CASSPYLLGNTEAFF. Complete variable domain (other parts from reference TRBV7-2 and TRBJ1-1): GAGVSQSPSNKVTEKGKDVELRCDPISGHTALYWYRQSLGQGLEFLIYFQGNSAPDKSGLPSDRFSAERTGGSVSTLTIQRTQQEDSAVYLCASSPYLLGNTEAFFGQGTRLTVV.

The V and J genes are TRBV3-1 and TRBJ1-1; D remains ambiguous. This CDR3 is built from 12 residues. Germline assignment: CDR1 LGHDT and CDR2 YNNKEL (reference sequence). Trimming cost V 1 base and J 7 bases, with 7 bases left between them. The CDR3 sequence is CASSQGLIEAFF. For the CDR3, the DNA is TGTGCCAGCAGCCAAGGTTTGATTGAAGCTTTCTTT.

The V call is TRBV2, the J call TRBJ2-7; 14 bases map to TRBD2. This CDR3 comprises 15 residues. Germline loops: CDR1 SNHLY, CDR2 FYNNEI. Unmatched junction bases numbered 8, after V lost 6 bases and J lost 7 bases. The CDR3 sequence: CASRQTSGRASEQYF. CDR3 bases: TGTGCCAGCAGGCAGACTAGCGGGAGGGCAAGTGAGCAGTACTTC.

The chain joins TRBV2 to TRBJ2-2; D is unresolved. The germline CDR1 and CDR2 sequences are SNHLY and FYNNEI. Trimming took off 6 bases at V and 3 bases at J, with 8 bases between the two ends. The length of the CDR3 is 13 residues. The CDR3 spells CASSALDTGELFF. The CDR3 DNA reads TGTGCCAGCAGCGCTCTTGACACCGGGGAGCTGTTTTTT.

The chain is built from TRBV20-1 and TRBJ2-5; D is tentatively TRBD1 or TRBD2 (5 bases each). The closer fit of TRBJ2-7 to the DNA end suggests the J call may be wrong. Germline-derived CDR1 and CDR2 are DFQATT and SNEGSKA (reference sequence). The CDR3 contains 13 residues. For the CDR3, the DNA is TGCAGGGGAGTGGCTCGGGACCTCTACGAGCAGTACTTC. It yields the protein CRGVARDLYEQYF.

V gene TRBV5-5 combines with J gene TRBJ1-2, with unresolved D. The V end lost 4 bases, the J end lost 5 bases, and 12 bases lay between the germline ends. The length of the CDR3 is 13 residues. CDR1 is SGHKS, CDR2 YYEKEE, per germline (reference sequence). CDR3 nucleotide sequence: TGTGCCAGCAGCCCGCAGGCGGGGTATGGCTACACCTTC. This sequence encodes CASSPQAGYGYTF.

This clonotype was seen more than once but under ten times. The chain carries TRBV20-1 and TRBJ2-5, with D possibly matching TRBD2 (6 bases). The CDR3 has 15 residues. Germline V lookup: CDR1 DFQATT, CDR2 SNEGSKA (reference sequence). Trimming pared 0 bases from V and 4 bases from J, leaving 15 bases between. CDR3 DNA: TGCAGTGCTAGAGATCGCCTAGCGTCACGAGAGACCCAGTACTTC. Its translation is CSARDRLASRETQYF.

This clonotype was counted a few times. The chain recombines TRBV4-3 with TRBJ2-5, with 12 bases lining up with TRBD1. V gave up 0 bases and J gave up 11 bases; unmatched junction bases: 10. This CDR3 contains 16 residues. Germline CDR1 reads LGHNA; CDR2 reads YSLEER. The CDR3 spells CASSQDWGQGAEEQYF. The CDR3 bases are TGCGCCAGCAGCCAAGATTGGGGACAGGGGGCGGAAGAGCAGTACTTC.

The chain is built from TRBV7-8 and TRBJ2-1; a weak D match, TRBD2 (6 bases). The V gene lost 5 bases and the J gene lost 5 bases, with 10 bases spanning the gap. Germline CDR1 is SGHVS and CDR2 is FQNEAQ. The CDR3 totals 13 residues. In DNA, the CDR3 is TGTGCCAGCAGCATTGGGGGGAACAATGAGCAGTTCTTC. It codes for CASSIGGNNEQFF. Together with reference TRBV7-8 and TRBJ2-1, the CDR3 gives the full variable domain: GAGVSQSPRYKVAKRGQDVALRCDPISGHVSLFWYQQALGQGPEFLTYFQNEAQLDKSGLPSDRFFAERPEGSVSTLKIQRTQQEDSAVYLCASSIGGNNEQFFGPGTRLTVL.

This clonotype turned up a few times. The chain carries TRBV20-1 and TRBJ1-2; D uncertain. With 3 bases removed from V and 0 bases from J, the gap between germline ends came to 8 bases. From germline, CDR1 is DFQATT and CDR2 SNEGSKA (reference sequence). The CDR3 is 13 residues long. CDR3 sequence (DNA): TGCAGTGCTAGGGGCAGGTCTAACTATGGCTACACCTTC. Amino acids: CSARGRSNYGYTF.

This clonotype occurred a few times. The J gene is TRBJ2-1, the V gene TRBV12-3 or TRBV12-4; TRBD2 agrees at 12 bases. This CDR3 spans 18 amino acids. The V gene end was trimmed by 5 bases and the J gene end by 0 bases; junction bases not matched to a gene: 8. The CDR3 loop reads CASSPRTSGTSSYNEQFF. The CDR3 DNA follows: TGTGCCAGCAGTCCCCGGACTAGCGGGACCAGCTCCTACAATGAGCAGTTCTTC.

The chain recombines TRBV20-1 with TRBJ2-1, with 8 positions matching TRBD2. The CDR3 runs to 14 residues. After removal of 5 bases from V and 4 bases from J, the junction contained 7 bases not matched to a gene. Germline CDR1 reads DFQATT; CDR2 reads SNEGSKA (reference sequence). The CDR3 sequence: CSALRAGDYNEQFF. CDR3 DNA: TGCAGTGCTCTCCGAGCGGGAGATTACAATGAGCAGTTCTTC.

Details on this clonotype: One end of the junction is discordant with germline, which a read error may explain. The chain recombines TRBV7-3 with TRBJ2-1, with TRBD2 matching over 11 bases. This CDR3 has 18 amino acids. Germline values: CDR1 SGHTA, CDR2 FQGTGA. The CDR3 spells CASGLKAAGLAEYNEQFF. In DNA form, the CDR3 reads TGTGCCAGCGGCTTAAAGGCCGCGGGACTAGCGGAGTACAATGAGCAGTTCTTC.

The chain uses TRBV28 and TRBJ2-7, with 10 bases aligning to TRBD2. The CDR3 sequence is 13 residues long. Unmatched junction bases numbered 4, after V lost 6 bases and J lost 5 bases. The V gene's germline CDR1 is MDHEN and CDR2 SYDVKM. CDR3 sequence reads: CASRSSGRDEQYF. The CDR3 nucleotides read TGTGCCAGCAGATCTAGCGGGAGAGACGAGCAGTACTTC.

This clonotype was seen a single time. Here the CDR3 DNA reads TGTGCCAGCGCGGCGGGGGTCGTCTATGGCTACACCTTC. Its protein product is CASAAGVVYGYTF. V gene TRBV12-3 or TRBV12-4 combines with J gene TRBJ1-2, with D possibly TRBD1 on 5 matching bases. This CDR3 comprises 13 residues. Deletions cut 8 bases from V and 4 bases from J, with 14 bases between.

About this clonotype itself: Germline and junction disagree at one end, which may indicate a read error. CDR3 bases: TGCACCAGCAGCTACCTAGCGGGAGGGCCGGACGAGCAGTTCTTC. This codes for CTSSYLAGGPDEQFF. This rearrangement joins TRBV5-1 to TRBJ2-1; TRBD2 matches at 12 bases. The CDR3 loop spans 15 amino acids. Germline V gene lookup returns CDR1 SGHRS and CDR2 YFSETQ. The whole variable domain, filled in from reference TRBV5-1 and TRBJ2-1, reads KAGVTQTPRYLIKTRGQQVTLSCSPISGHRSVSWYQQTPGQGLQFLFEYFSETQRNKGNFPGRFSGRQFSNSRSEMNVSTLELGDSALYLCTSSYLAGGPDEQFFGPGTRLTVL.